This T cell receptor beta chain was identified in a study of blood T cell repertoires in COVID-19. The CDR3 has 15 amino acids. Germline V gene data show CDR1 as LNHDA and CDR2 as SQIVND (reference sequence). V was trimmed by 7 bases and J by 3 bases, leaving 19 bases between them. Produced via immunoSEQ multiplex PCR; TCRdb's table is partial and in-frame only. The sample carries around 260,000 clones, about 80% recorded once. During active infection, Seattle patients enrolled and were then monitored through disease. In this sample, this clone turned up a few times. Sequenced sample: peripheral blood. This chain connects TRBV19 to TRBJ2-7; perhaps TRBD1 as D (5 bases). This receptor was taken from a person between 65 and 79 years old with COVID-19, enrolled during active disease. This CDR3 reads CASKLKGEALYEQYF. In DNA form, the CDR3 reads TGTGCCAGTAAGCTAAAAGGGGAAGCGCTCTACGAGCAGTACTTC.